This T cell receptor beta chain was found in a study of PD-1 blockade in classical Hodgkin lymphoma. General study points: Patients with a complete response exhibited baseline diversity comparable to newly diagnosed patients. TCR diversity in CD4+, not CD8+, cells rose significantly by C4D1. Causes of the repertoire differences remain undefined, possibly disease activity or prior therapy.

The V end was cut by 5 bases, the J end by 5 bases, with 12 bases between. CDR3 size: 13 residues. The germline CDR1 and CDR2 sequences are SGHRS and YFSETQ. On this clone itself: The target antigen is unknown.

All the patients suffered relapse after autologous stem cell transplantation, and brentuximab vedotin exposure differed. Using immunoSEQ multiplex PCR, the repertoire was profiled, and TCRdb retains in-frame clones only, with some absent. The profile covers more than 50,000 clones, with around 87% appearing a single time and approximately 15% taken by the ten largest. The receptor comes from a human donor with classical Hodgkin lymphoma. V and J are TRBV5-1 and TRBJ2-3; tentative D call: TRBD2 (5 bases). The specimen was peripheral blood mononuclear cells (PBMCs), collected at baseline. The CDR3 spells CASREDAIDTQYF. The CDR3 region has the DNA TGCGCCAGCAGGGAGGACGCTATAGATACGCAGTATTTT.